Below are 25 T cell receptor beta chains sequenced from a single sample in a study of T cells in Graves' hyperthyroidism and ophthalmopathy. The investigators amplified TCR beta CDR3 regions from RNA transcripts. Researchers ran a first-round RT-PCR on the TCR CDR3 using the HTBI primer set. TCRdb re-derived calls from the multiplex PCR reads in MiXCR, one entry per CDR3 protein. The sample carries fewer than 600,000 distinct CDR3 sequences, over 13% recorded once. The source material was blood. All receptors come from a woman under 30 with Graves' hyperthyroidism.

This clonotype has at least ten counts. This sequence joins TRBV19 and TRBJ1-1; 7 bases match TRBD1. Trimming took 5 bases from V and 2 from J; bases not matched to a gene: 8. The CDR3 is 15 amino acids. Germline CDR1 and CDR2: LNHDA and SQIVND (reference sequence). In DNA form, the CDR3 reads TGTGCCAGTAGTCCCCGACAGGGTCAAAACACTGAAGCTTTCTTT. The encoded protein is CASSPRQGQNTEAFF. Using reference TRBV19 and TRBJ1-1 for the parts outside the CDR3, the full variable domain is DGGITQSPKYLFRKEGQNVTLSCEQNLNHDAMYWYRQDPGQGLRLIYYSQIVNDFQKGDIAEGYSVSREKKESFPLTVTSAQKNPTAFYLCASSPRQGQNTEAFFGQGTRLTVV.

This clonotype was recorded many times. This chain links TRBV12-3 or TRBV12-4 with TRBJ2-5; 7 positions match TRBD2. The V segment lost 2 bases and the J segment 1 base; nucleotides outside the gene matches: 10. There are 17 residues in the CDR3. CDR3 amino acids: CASSLLVASGSQETQYF. The CDR3 bases are TGTGCCAGCAGTTTACTCGTGGCTAGCGGAAGCCAAGAGACCCAGTACTTC.

The sample holds many counts of this clonotype. The rearrangement links TRBV12-3 or TRBV12-4 to TRBJ2-3, with 14 bases fitting TRBD2. The CDR3 totals 18 residues. V lost 5 bases, J lost 0 bases, and 7 bases stayed unmatched. The CDR3 DNA is TGTGCCAGCAGTCCGGGACTAGCGGGAGAAACTAGCACAGATACGCAGTATTTT. Residues: CASSPGLAGETSTDTQYF.

The rearrangement uses TRBV6-1 and TRBJ1-2; the D gene is possibly TRBD1 (6 bases). V gave up 4 bases and J gave up 2 bases, with 11 bases separating them. The germline CDR1 and CDR2 sequences are MNHNS and SASEGT. This CDR3 has 14 residues. The DNA of the CDR3 is TGTGCCAGCAGTGCACGGGGGCAAAACTATGGCTACACCTTC. This translates into CASSARGQNYGYTF.

This clonotype was seen repeatedly, ten times or more. This chain uses TRBV3-1 with TRBJ2-7, with D maybe TRBD2 (5 bases). V lost 0 bases to trimming and J lost 6 bases, with 9 bases between them. This CDR3 contains 13 residues. In germline, CDR1 is LGHDT, CDR2 YNNKEL (reference sequence). Written as DNA, the CDR3 is TGTGCCAGCAGCCAAGATCGGGATCTCGAGCAGTACGTC. It encodes CASSQDRDLEQYV.

At least ten counts were recorded for this clonotype. The chain employs TRBV20-1 and TRBJ2-3, with TRBD2 matching over 8 bases. Germline CDR1 is DFQATT and CDR2 is SNEGSKA (reference sequence). The CDR3 contains 14 residues. Germline trimming cut 3 bases from V and 5 bases from J; bases unmatched to any gene: 7. Here the CDR3 reads CSARTGRALDTQYF. The CDR3 DNA reads TGCAGTGCTAGGACCGGGAGGGCCTTAGATACGCAGTATTTT.

CDR3 in DNA: TGTGCCAGCAGTGAAGTAAACTCTGGGGCCAACGTCCTGACTTTC. Protein sequence: CASSEVNSGANVLTF. This chain connects TRBV6-1 to TRBJ2-6; D unclear. CDR3 length: 15 residues. V shed 1 base and J shed 0 bases, with 4 bases lying between them. Germline CDR1 MNHNS, CDR2 SASEGT.

This clonotype was detected many times. The rearrangement links TRBV13 to TRBJ2-7; D possibly corresponds to TRBD2 (6 bases). The germline V gene has CDR1 PRHDT and CDR2 FYEKMQ (reference sequence). V lost 6 bases and J 5 bases, leaving 20 bases between the germline ends. CDR3 length equals 15 residues. This CDR3 reads CASSLGGIRRHEQYF. As DNA, the CDR3 is TGTGCCAGCAGTCTAGGCGGGATCAGGAGACACGAGCAGTACTTC.

At least ten counts were recorded for this clonotype. DNA of the CDR3: TGTGCCACCAGTGATTTGCATGCCCCCTTACTAGCGGGGATCCAAGAGACCCAGTACTTC. Protein: CATSDLHAPLLAGIQETQYF. The chain uses TRBV24-1 and TRBJ2-5; 10 nucleotides agree with TRBD2. The CDR3 is 20 amino acids. Germline V gene sequence: CDR1 KGHDR, CDR2 SFDVKD. Trimming took 0 bases from V and 1 from J; bases not matched to a gene: 13.

This clonotype occurred many times. CDR3 sequence (DNA): TGTGCCAGCAGTTTAGGGGCGCCTTACAATGAGCAGTTCTTC. It is translated as CASSLGAPYNEQFF. The J gene is TRBJ2-1, the V gene TRBV12-3 or TRBV12-4; unclear D gene. This CDR3 spans 14 amino acids. Trimming removed 1 base at V and 4 bases at J, with 8 bases between.

This clonotype came up many times. This sequence joins TRBV28 and TRBJ2-5, with TRBD2 identical over 7 bases. The germline V gene encodes CDR1 MDHEN and CDR2 SYDVKM. The ends lost 6 bases at V and 5 bases at J; junction bases unmatched: 9. The length of the CDR3 is 14 residues. The CDR3 spells CASREGGVSETQYF. CDR3 coding DNA: TGTGCCAGCAGAGAGGGAGGGGTTTCGGAGACCCAGTACTTC.

There are many counts of this clonotype. The chain has TRBV27 and TRBJ2-7, with D perhaps matching TRBD1 (5 bases). This CDR3 is built from 16 residues. Germline V CDR1 and CDR2: MNHEY, SMNVEV (reference sequence). V lost 6 bases, J lost 2 bases, and 20 bases lay in between. Here the CDR3 DNA reads TGTGCCAGCAGCCCTCTTAGGACACCCAGCCCCTACGAGCAGTACTTC. Protein sequence: CASSPLRTPSPYEQYF.

This clonotype was counted ten times or more. J is TRBJ1-1 and V is TRBV11-2; possibly TRBD1 for D (6 bases). There are 13 residues in the CDR3. The germline gives CDR1 SGHAT, CDR2 FQNNGV. The V gene lost 1 base and the J gene lost 11 bases, with 14 bases spanning the gap. The CDR3 DNA follows: TGTGCCAGCAGCTTAGGGGGGGCAGTTCAGGCTTTCTTT. It encodes CASSLGGAVQAFF.

The chain links TRBV3-1 to TRBJ2-5; 7 bases agree with TRBD1. This CDR3 has 15 amino acids. With V trimmed by 3 bases and J by 7 bases, 11 bases remained unmatched. Looked up from germline, CDR1 is LGHDT and CDR2 is YNNKEL (reference sequence). This CDR3 is CASSQARDSMSTQYF. DNA for the CDR3: TGTGCCAGCAGCCAGGCAAGGGACAGTATGTCGACCCAGTACTTC.

This clonotype was observed at least ten times. The chain employs TRBV9 and TRBJ2-3; D remains ambiguous. Trimming stripped 2 bases from V and 5 bases from J, with 12 bases between. CDR1 is SGDLS, CDR2 YYNGEE, per germline. The length of the CDR3 is 14 residues. Written as DNA, the CDR3 is TGTGCCAGCAGCGTGAAGGCCTTGGGAGATACGCAGTATTTT. Its protein product is CASSVKALGDTQYF.

This rearrangement joins TRBV19 to TRBJ2-3; maybe TRBD2 (6 bases). Germline assignment: CDR1 LNHDA and CDR2 SQIVND (reference sequence). The ends were cut back, 7 bases at V and 2 bases at J, with 10 bases in the middle. There are 13 residues in the CDR3. CDR3 DNA: TGTGCCAGTACCGGGACTGCCACAGATACGCAGTATTTT. Translation gives CASTGTATDTQYF.

This clonotype was found many times. V usage is TRBV5-5 and J usage is TRBJ1-1, with a possible D match to TRBD1 (5 bases). V dropped 0 bases and J dropped 7 bases, with 19 bases sitting between them. This CDR3 has 16 residues. Per germline, CDR1 SGHKS and CDR2 YYEKEE (reference sequence). Here the CDR3 reads CASSLEGRAQGDEAFF. The CDR3 region has the DNA TGTGCCAGCAGCTTGGAAGGCAGGGCTCAAGGGGATGAAGCTTTCTTT. Supplemented by reference TRBV5-5 and TRBJ1-1, the full variable domain reads DAGVTQSPTHLIKTRGQQVTLRCSPISGHKSVSWYQQVLGQGPQFIFQYYEKEERGRGNFPDRFSARQFPNYSSELNVNALLLGDSALYLCASSLEGRAQGDEAFFGQGTRLTVV.

In this sample, this clonotype turned up a few times. The chain carries TRBV14 and TRBJ2-3; D unresolved. Per germline, CDR1 SGHDN and CDR2 FVKESK. This CDR3 has 14 amino acids. V was pared by 0 bases and J by 4 bases, with 8 bases between. In DNA, the CDR3 is TGTGCCAGCAGCCAAGAATCGCAGTCAGATACGCAGTATTTT. Translating it yields CASSQESQSDTQYF.

There are many counts of this clonotype. The chain is built from TRBV4-1 and TRBJ1-6; TRBD1 aligns across 10 bases. V gave up 5 bases and J gave up 5 bases; unmatched junction bases: 6. This CDR3 contains 16 residues. Per the germline V gene, CDR1 is MGHRA and CDR2 is YSYEKL. The CDR3 bases are TGCGCCAGCAGCGCCCGACAGGGGGCTGATAATTCACCCCTCCACTTT. This gives the protein CASSARQGADNSPLHF.

The table lists this clonotype with many counts. V and J are TRBV7-9 and TRBJ2-1; TRBD2 matches 9 bases. The germline gives CDR1 SEHNR, CDR2 FQNEAQ (reference sequence). This CDR3 contains 16 residues. V gave up 1 base and J gave up 9 bases; unmatched junction bases: 10. The CDR3 sequence: CASSLGLAGIRVEQFF. Here the CDR3 DNA reads TGTGCCAGCAGCTTAGGGCTAGCGGGAATAAGGGTTGAGCAGTTCTTC. The entire variable domain, with the rest obtained from reference TRBV7-9 and TRBJ2-1, is as follows: DTGVSQNPRHKITKRGQNVTFRCDPISEHNRLYWYRQTLGQGPEFLTYFQNEAQLEKSRLLSDRFSAERPKGSFSTLEIQRTEQGDSAMYLCASSLGLAGIRVEQFFGPGTRLTVL.

The J gene is TRBJ1-2, the V gene TRBV7-9; 7 positions agree with TRBD1. Germline V CDR1 and CDR2: SEHNR, FQNEAQ (reference sequence). This CDR3 contains 16 residues. V gave up 3 bases and J gave up 7 bases; unmatched junction bases: 14. This chain's CDR3 is CASSFRPGTEGFGYTF. The CDR3 nucleotides are TGTGCCAGCAGCTTCCGGCCCGGGACAGAAGGCTTTGGCTACACCTTC.

This clonotype was seen many times. The chain combines TRBV20-1 with TRBJ2-1; 9 positions match TRBD2. The CDR3 totals 15 residues. CDR1 DFQATT and CDR2 SNEGSKA come from the germline V gene (reference sequence). Germline trimming cut 3 bases from V and 4 bases from J; bases unmatched to any gene: 7. The CDR3 protein is CSARGAGGIYNEQFF. CDR3 coding DNA: TGCAGTGCTAGGGGAGCGGGAGGAATTTACAATGAGCAGTTCTTC.

Ten or more counts support this clonotype. CDR3 nucleotides: TGTGCCAGCAGTGAAGAGGGGGGGAACAATCAGCCCCAGCATTTT. Amino acid sequence: CASSEEGGNNQPQHF. The J gene is TRBJ1-5, the V gene TRBV2, with D tentatively TRBD1 (6 bases). The V gene's germline CDR1 is SNHLY and CDR2 FYNNEI. V lost 1 base and J 3 bases, leaving 10 bases between the germline ends. This CDR3 has 15 amino acids. The variable domain in full, completed from reference TRBV2 and TRBJ1-5, reads EPEVTQTPSHQVTQMGQEVILRCVPISNHLYFYWYRQILGQKVEFLVSFYNNEISEKSEIFDDQFSVERPDGSNFTLKIRSTKLEDSAMYFCASSEEGGNNQPQHFGDGTRLSIL.

This clonotype was picked up many times. The chain links TRBV12-3 or TRBV12-4 to TRBJ1-4, with TRBD1 matching 7 bases. This CDR3 contains 16 residues. The V and J ends lost 4 bases and 0 bases, in that order; junction bases with no gene match: 5. For the CDR3, the DNA is TGTGCCAGCAGTTACAGGGGATCAACAACTAATGAAAAACTGTTTTTT. Residues: CASSYRGSTTNEKLFF.

This clonotype was picked up a small number of times. This rearrangement joins TRBV13 to TRBJ1-1, with TRBD1 matching 7 bases. Germline trimming cut 5 bases from V and 11 bases from J; bases unmatched to any gene: 14. This CDR3 comprises 14 residues. Germline V gene sequence: CDR1 PRHDT, CDR2 FYEKMQ (reference sequence). The CDR3 loop reads CASSQYRGAMVAFF. The CDR3 coding sequence is TGTGCCAGCAGCCAATACAGGGGAGCGATGGTCGCTTTCTTT.